Shown below are 24 T cell receptor beta chains from a single sample sequenced in a study of blood T cell repertoires in COVID-19. Using immunoSEQ multiplex PCR, the repertoire was profiled, and TCRdb retains in-frame clones only, with some absent. The sample lists about 200,000 clones; around 89% were seen once. Sequenced material: PBMCs or T cells enriched from blood (not recorded which). Every receptor here comes from a woman aged 18-29 years who had recovered from COVID-19.

The chain links TRBV9 to TRBJ2-2; D is uncertain. V was trimmed by 0 bases and J by 0 bases, leaving 9 bases between them. The CDR3 totals 16 residues. Germline CDR1 SGDLS, CDR2 YYNGEE. The DNA of the CDR3 is TGTGCCAGCAGCGTAGGGAGCACCGCGAACACCGGGGAGCTGTTTTTT. Translation gives CASSVGSTANTGELFF.

V gene TRBV6-4 combines with J gene TRBJ1-5; D might be TRBD1 (6 bases). Germline V lookup: CDR1 MRHNA, CDR2 SNTAGT. The V end was cut by 3 bases, the J end by 5 bases, with 14 bases between. The CDR3 consists of 15 residues. DNA for the CDR3: TGTGCCAGCAGTGAGCAAACAGGGTCGGATCAGCCCCAGCATTTT. Its protein product is CASSEQTGSDQPQHF.

The rearrangement links TRBV5-1 to TRBJ1-1; D is unresolved. The CDR3 is 14 amino acids. The germline V gene has CDR1 SGHRS and CDR2 YFSETQ. The germline V and J ends were trimmed by 0 bases and 2 bases, with 8 bases remaining between them. CDR3 sequence reads: CASSLGRSNTEAFF. In DNA form, the CDR3 reads TGCGCCAGCAGCTTGGGGCGGTCCAACACTGAAGCTTTCTTT.

This rearrangement joins TRBV7-8 to TRBJ1-1; D not resolved. Germline V lookup: CDR1 SGHVS, CDR2 FQNEAQ. This CDR3 spans 12 amino acids. V dropped 5 bases and J dropped 5 bases, with 9 bases sitting between them. CDR3 sequence: CASSPRWTEAFF. The CDR3 DNA reads TGTGCCAGCAGCCCCAGGTGGACTGAAGCTTTCTTT. Looking up the rest from reference TRBV7-8 and TRBJ1-1 gives the full variable domain: GAGVSQSPRYKVAKRGQDVALRCDPISGHVSLFWYQQALGQGPEFLTYFQNEAQLDKSGLPSDRFFAERPEGSVSTLKIQRTQQEDSAVYLCASSPRWTEAFFGQGTRLTVV.

The chain combines TRBV30 with TRBJ1-5; 7 nucleotides agree with TRBD1. After removal of 4 bases from V and 5 bases from J, the junction contained 5 bases not matched to a gene. The V gene's germline CDR1 is GTSNPN and CDR2 SVGIG (reference sequence). CDR3 length: 13 amino acids. Here the CDR3 reads CAWKGQGDQPQHF. The DNA of the CDR3 is TGTGCCTGGAAGGGCCAGGGGGATCAGCCCCAGCATTTT.

The V gene is TRBV18, the J gene TRBJ1-1, with D maybe TRBD1 (5 bases). The CDR3 length is 15 residues. Germline V CDR1 and CDR2: KGHSH, LQKENI. V lost 6 bases and J lost 3, with 17 bases in between. CDR3 sequence reads: CASSTTAGWDTEAFF. CDR3 coding DNA: TGTGCCAGCTCTACCACGGCAGGGTGGGACACTGAAGCTTTCTTT.

This chain links TRBV10-2 with TRBJ1-5; D is unclear. The CDR3 extends over 12 amino acids. Germline values: CDR1 WSHSY, CDR2 SAAADI. With 3 bases removed from V and 5 bases from J, the gap between germline ends came to 5 bases. The CDR3 sequence: CASSDRDQPQHF. The DNA of the CDR3 is TGCGCCAGCAGTGATCGAGATCAGCCCCAGCATTTT.

This chain uses TRBV4-2 with TRBJ1-3; D gene uncertain. Trimming removed 0 bases from V and 2 bases from J, with 8 bases in between. The CDR3 totals 15 residues. CDR1 and CDR2 from the germline V gene are LGHNA and YNFKEQ. As DNA, the CDR3 is TGTGCCAGCAGCCAAGAGAGGCGAACTGGAAACACCATATATTTT. Its translation is CASSQERRTGNTIYF.

The chain links TRBV2 to TRBJ1-2; no clear D. The CDR3 has 14 amino acids. The germline V gene has CDR1 SNHLY and CDR2 FYNNEI. Trimming took 1 base from V and 4 from J, leaving 10 bases between them. CDR3 amino acids: CASSEERQSYGYTF. The CDR3 nucleotides read TGTGCCAGCAGTGAAGAGAGGCAGTCCTATGGCTACACCTTC.

V and J are TRBV9 and TRBJ1-5; 10 bases agree with TRBD1. CDR1 and CDR2 from the germline V gene are SGDLS and YYNGEE. The trim removed 4 bases at V and 4 bases at J, leaving 5 bases unmatched. CDR3 size: 15 residues. The CDR3 region is CASSSGQGENQPQHF. CDR3 nucleotide sequence: TGTGCCAGCAGCTCCGGACAGGGGGAAAATCAGCCCCAGCATTTT.

V gene TRBV3-1 (or the pseudogene TRBV3-2) combines with J gene TRBJ2-1; 10 nucleotides agree with TRBD2. Germline trimming cut 2 bases from V and 2 bases from J; bases unmatched to any gene: 0. The CDR3 covers 15 residues. From germline, CDR1 is LGHDT and CDR2 YNNKEL (reference sequence). The CDR3 coding sequence is TGTGCCAGCAGCCAAACTAGCGGGGCCTACAATGAGCAGTTCTTC. Protein: CASSQTSGAYNEQFF.

This rearrangement joins TRBV30 to TRBJ1-6, with D tentatively TRBD1 (6 bases). Per the germline V gene, CDR1 is GTSNPN and CDR2 is SVGIG (reference sequence). V was clipped by 5 bases and J by 8 bases, with 13 bases between them. The CDR3 length is 13 residues. Here the CDR3 reads CAWGLNRDSPLHF. In nucleotides, the CDR3 is TGTGCCTGGGGACTTAACAGGGATTCACCCCTCCACTTT.

This chain links TRBV7-9 with TRBJ1-1; TRBD1 agrees at 8 bases. Germline V gives CDR1 SEHNR, CDR2 FQNEAQ (reference sequence). The J segment lost 4 bases and the V segment lost 5 bases, leaving 12 bases of the junction unmatched. The CDR3 runs to 16 residues. CDR3 DNA: TGTGCCAGCAGCCGACTGACAAACAGGGGGAGCACTGAAGCTTTCTTT. Translating it yields CASSRLTNRGSTEAFF. Filled out from reference TRBV7-9 and TRBJ1-1, the complete variable domain reads DTGVSQNPRHKITKRGQNVTFRCDPISEHNRLYWYRQTLGQGPEFLTYFQNEAQLEKSRLLSDRFSAERPKGSFSTLEIQRTEQGDSAMYLCASSRLTNRGSTEAFFGQGTRLTVV.

This clone was seen many times. The chain carries TRBV6-4 and TRBJ2-2; 9 positions match TRBD1. This CDR3 is built from 15 residues. Looked up from germline, CDR1 is MRHNA and CDR2 is SNTAGT. J gave up 4 bases and V 3 bases, and 3 bases lay outside the gene matches. CDR3 residues: CASSETGGGTGELFF. Here the CDR3 DNA reads TGTGCCAGCAGTGAGACAGGGGGTGGCACCGGGGAGCTGTTTTTT.

The rearrangement uses TRBV30 and TRBJ1-1, with 8 positions matching TRBD1. The CDR3 consists of 14 residues. Germline CDR1 and CDR2: GTSNPN and SVGIG (reference sequence). The V and J ends lost 2 bases and 1 base, in that order; junction bases with no gene match: 3. The CDR3 here is CAWSPGTGNTEAFF. In DNA, the CDR3 is TGTGCCTGGAGTCCCGGGACAGGGAACACTGAAGCTTTCTTT. The full variable domain, in which reference TRBV30 and TRBJ1-1 provide the parts outside the CDR3, is SQTIHQWPATLVQPVGSPLSLECTVEGTSNPNLYWYRQAAGRGLQLLFYSVGIGQISSEVPQNLSASRPQDRQFILSSKKLLLSDSGFYLCAWSPGTGNTEAFFGQGTRLTVV.

This chain joins TRBV6-1 and TRBJ1-5, with D unclear. The CDR3 length is 13 residues. The germline V gene encodes CDR1 MNHNS and CDR2 SASEGT. Trimming shortened V by 2 bases and J by 6 bases, and 8 bases separated the two germline ends. The CDR3 here is CASSESRGQPQHF. CDR3 DNA: TGTGCCAGCAGTGAATCCCGGGGTCAGCCCCAGCATTTT.

The V and J genes are TRBV27 and TRBJ2-7, with D possibly matching TRBD1 (5 bases). V was cut by 3 bases and J by 6 bases, with 12 bases left in between. CDR1 MNHEY and CDR2 SMNVEV come from the germline V gene (reference sequence). CDR3 length: 13 amino acids. Here the CDR3 DNA reads TGTGCCAGCAGTTTGGGGCTTTTCGCCGAGCAGTACTTC. It codes for CASSLGLFAEQYF.

The V gene is TRBV30, the J gene TRBJ1-2; D gene unclear. V was clipped by 1 base and J by 2 bases, with 8 bases between them. Germline V gene data show CDR1 as GTSNPN and CDR2 as SVGIG (reference sequence). The CDR3 runs to 13 residues. The CDR3 sequence: CAWSELRNYGYTF. The CDR3 bases are TGTGCCTGGAGTGAACTCAGGAACTATGGCTACACCTTC. Looking up the rest from reference TRBV30 and TRBJ1-2 gives the full variable domain: SQTIHQWPATLVQPVGSPLSLECTVEGTSNPNLYWYRQAAGRGLQLLFYSVGIGQISSEVPQNLSASRPQDRQFILSSKKLLLSDSGFYLCAWSELRNYGYTFGSGTRLTVV.

This clone has only a few counts. The rearrangement joins TRBV6-5 to TRBJ2-1; maybe TRBD1 (6 bases). Per germline, CDR1 MNHEY and CDR2 SVGAGI. The ends were cut back, 4 bases at V and 5 bases at J, with 15 bases in the middle. This CDR3 contains 15 residues. CDR3 sequence reads: CASSSDRRGDNEQFF. CDR3 DNA sequence: TGTGCCAGCAGTTCAGACAGGCGAGGGGACAATGAGCAGTTCTTC.

J is TRBJ1-1 and V is TRBV6-5; 8 bases align to TRBD1. V gave up 2 bases and J gave up 3 bases; unmatched junction bases: 2. This CDR3 has 14 residues. Germline V CDR1 and CDR2: MNHEY, SVGAGI. The DNA for the CDR3 is TGTGCCAGCAGTTACCAGGGGGCCGACACTGAAGCTTTCTTT. Protein: CASSYQGADTEAFF.

J is TRBJ1-3 and V is TRBV27; the D is unclear. Trimming left V 7 bases short and J 2 bases short, with 9 bases between. The CDR3 length is 13 residues. Germline CDR1 reads MNHEY; CDR2 reads SMNVEV (reference sequence). This CDR3 reads CASKTRAGNTIYF. In DNA, the CDR3 is TGTGCCAGCAAAACTAGGGCTGGAAACACCATATATTTT.

The rearrangement links TRBV11-1 to TRBJ1-6, with D perhaps matching TRBD1 (6 bases). The CDR3 has 14 residues. CDR1 and CDR2 (germline): SGHAT, FQDESV (reference sequence). Between the trimmed V and J ends, which lost 5 bases and 7 bases, there was a span of 12 bases. DNA of the CDR3: TGTGCCAGCAGCCCCGGGAGGGGGAATTCACCCCTCCACTTT. Residues: CASSPGRGNSPLHF.

The V call is TRBV2, the J call TRBJ2-2, with a weak D call TRBD1 (5 bases). Germline V CDR1 and CDR2: SNHLY, FYNNEI. Trimming pared 2 bases from V and 7 bases from J, leaving 17 bases between. The CDR3 covers 16 residues. The CDR3 nucleotides read TGTGCCAGCAGTGAAACGTCGCCAGGGCAGGGCGGGGAGCTGTTTTTT. Amino acid sequence: CASSETSPGQGGELFF.

This chain links TRBV5-1 with TRBJ2-7; no firm D call. CDR3 size: 11 residues. Trimming removed 4 bases at V and 4 bases at J, with 6 bases between. From germline, CDR1 is SGHRS and CDR2 YFSETQ. The CDR3 sequence is CASSPGYEQYF. In DNA form, the CDR3 reads TGCGCCAGCAGCCCCGGGTACGAGCAGTACTTC.